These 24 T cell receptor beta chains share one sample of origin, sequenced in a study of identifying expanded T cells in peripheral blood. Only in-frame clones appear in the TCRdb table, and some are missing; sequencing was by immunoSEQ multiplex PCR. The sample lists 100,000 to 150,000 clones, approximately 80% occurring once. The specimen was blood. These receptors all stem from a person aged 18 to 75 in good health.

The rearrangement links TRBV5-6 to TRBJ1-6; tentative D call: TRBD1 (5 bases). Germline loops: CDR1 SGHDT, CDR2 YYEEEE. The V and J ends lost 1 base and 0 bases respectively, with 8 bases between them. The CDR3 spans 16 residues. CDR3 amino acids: CASSLRGNSYNSPLHF. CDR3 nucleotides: TGTGCCAGCAGCTTGAGGGGCAACTCCTATAATTCACCCCTCCACTTT.

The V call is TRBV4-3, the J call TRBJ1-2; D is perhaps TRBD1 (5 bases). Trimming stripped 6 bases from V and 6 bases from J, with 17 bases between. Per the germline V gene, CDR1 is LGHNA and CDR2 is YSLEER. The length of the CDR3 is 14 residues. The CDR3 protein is CASSSGRSTDGYTF. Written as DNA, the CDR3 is TGCGCCAGCAGTAGCGGGCGGTCGACAGATGGCTACACCTTC.

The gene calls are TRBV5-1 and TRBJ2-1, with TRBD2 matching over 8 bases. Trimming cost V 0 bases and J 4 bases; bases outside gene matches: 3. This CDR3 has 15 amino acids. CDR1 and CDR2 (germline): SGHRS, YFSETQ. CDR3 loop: CASSLAAGVYNEQFF. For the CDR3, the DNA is TGCGCCAGCAGCTTGGCAGCGGGGGTATACAATGAGCAGTTCTTC.

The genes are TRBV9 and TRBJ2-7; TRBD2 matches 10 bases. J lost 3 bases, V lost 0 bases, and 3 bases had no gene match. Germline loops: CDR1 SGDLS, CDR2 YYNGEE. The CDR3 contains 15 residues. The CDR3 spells CASSVGASGSYEQYF. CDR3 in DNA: TGTGCCAGCAGCGTAGGGGCTAGCGGGAGCTACGAGCAGTACTTC.

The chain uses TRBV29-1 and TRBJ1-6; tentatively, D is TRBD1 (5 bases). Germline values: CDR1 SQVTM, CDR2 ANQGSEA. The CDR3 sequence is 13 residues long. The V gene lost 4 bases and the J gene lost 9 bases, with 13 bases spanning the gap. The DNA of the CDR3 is TGCAGCGTTGGGCGGGACGAGGGTTCACCCCTCCACTTT. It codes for CSVGRDEGSPLHF.

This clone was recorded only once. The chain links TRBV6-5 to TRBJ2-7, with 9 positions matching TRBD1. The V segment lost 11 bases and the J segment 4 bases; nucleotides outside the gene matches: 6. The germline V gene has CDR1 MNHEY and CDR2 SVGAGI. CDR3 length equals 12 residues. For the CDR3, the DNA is TGTGCCGCAGGGACAGGGAGTTACGAGCAGTACTTC. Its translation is CAAGTGSYEQYF.

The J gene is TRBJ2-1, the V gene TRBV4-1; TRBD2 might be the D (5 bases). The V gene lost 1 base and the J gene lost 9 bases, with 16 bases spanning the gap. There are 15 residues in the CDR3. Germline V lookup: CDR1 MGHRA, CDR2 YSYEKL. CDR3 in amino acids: CASSQADGLGGEQFF. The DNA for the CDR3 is TGCGCCAGCAGCCAAGCGGACGGGTTAGGAGGTGAGCAGTTCTTC.

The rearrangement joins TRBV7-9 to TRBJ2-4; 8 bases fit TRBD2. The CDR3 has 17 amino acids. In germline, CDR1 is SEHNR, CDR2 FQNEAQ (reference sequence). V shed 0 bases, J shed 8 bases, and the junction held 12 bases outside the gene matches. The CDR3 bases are TGTGCCAGCAGCTTAGCCCCGACTAGCGACCTAGGGGACATTCAGTACTTC. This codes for CASSLAPTSDLGDIQYF.

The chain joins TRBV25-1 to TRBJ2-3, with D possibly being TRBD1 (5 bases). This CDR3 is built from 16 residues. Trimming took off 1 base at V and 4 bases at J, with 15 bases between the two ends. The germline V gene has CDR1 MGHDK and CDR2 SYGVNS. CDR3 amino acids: CASSEFFRTQADTQYF. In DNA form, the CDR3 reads TGTGCCAGCAGTGAATTTTTCAGGACACAGGCAGATACGCAGTATTTT.

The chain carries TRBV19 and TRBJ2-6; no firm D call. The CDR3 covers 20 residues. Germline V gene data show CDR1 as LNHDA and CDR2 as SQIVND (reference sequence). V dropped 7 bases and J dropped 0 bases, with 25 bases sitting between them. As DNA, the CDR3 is TGTGCCAGTAAGCCCTCCGGGCGCGAGGTGGCCCGCTCTGGGGCCAACGTCCTGACTTTC. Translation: CASKPSGREVARSGANVLTF.

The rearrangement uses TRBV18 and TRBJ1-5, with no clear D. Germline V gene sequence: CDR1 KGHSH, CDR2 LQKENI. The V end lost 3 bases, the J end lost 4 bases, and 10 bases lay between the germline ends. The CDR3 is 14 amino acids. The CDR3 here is CASSPGPKNQPQHF. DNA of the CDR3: TGTGCCAGCTCACCCGGACCGAAGAATCAGCCCCAGCATTTT.

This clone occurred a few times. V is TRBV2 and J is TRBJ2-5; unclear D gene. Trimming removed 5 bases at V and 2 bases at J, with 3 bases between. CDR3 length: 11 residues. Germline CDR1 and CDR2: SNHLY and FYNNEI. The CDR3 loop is CASSLQETQYF. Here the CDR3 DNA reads TGTGCCAGCAGTCTACAAGAGACCCAGTACTTC.

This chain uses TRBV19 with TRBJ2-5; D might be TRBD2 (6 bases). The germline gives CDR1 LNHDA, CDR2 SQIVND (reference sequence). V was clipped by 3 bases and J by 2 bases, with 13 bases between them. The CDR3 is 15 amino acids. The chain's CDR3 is CASSMAGTRQETQYF. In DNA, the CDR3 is TGTGCCAGTAGTATGGCGGGAACTCGACAAGAGACCCAGTACTTC.

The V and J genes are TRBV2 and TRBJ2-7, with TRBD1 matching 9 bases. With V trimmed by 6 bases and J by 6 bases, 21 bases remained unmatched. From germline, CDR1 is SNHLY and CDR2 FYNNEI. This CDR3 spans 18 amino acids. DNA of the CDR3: TGTGCCAGCAGGCGTACTCCCGCGTCCGGGACAGGGTTCTTCGAGCAGTACTTC. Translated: CASRRTPASGTGFFEQYF. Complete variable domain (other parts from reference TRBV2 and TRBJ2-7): EPEVTQTPSHQVTQMGQEVILRCVPISNHLYFYWYRQILGQKVEFLVSFYNNEISEKSEIFDDQFSVERPDGSNFTLKIRSTKLEDSAMYFCASRRTPASGTGFFEQYFGPGTRLTVT.

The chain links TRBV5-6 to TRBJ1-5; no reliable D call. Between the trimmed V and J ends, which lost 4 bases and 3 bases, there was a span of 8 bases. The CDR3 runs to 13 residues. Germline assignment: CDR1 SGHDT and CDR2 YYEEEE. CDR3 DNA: TGTGCCAGCAGCCCTCATCCCAATCAGCCCCAGCATTTT. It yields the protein CASSPHPNQPQHF.

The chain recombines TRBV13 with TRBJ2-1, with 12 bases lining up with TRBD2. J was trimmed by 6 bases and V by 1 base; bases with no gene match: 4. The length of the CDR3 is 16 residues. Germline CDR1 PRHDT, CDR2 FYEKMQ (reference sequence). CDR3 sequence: CASSLELAGGGNEQFF. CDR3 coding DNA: TGTGCCAGCAGCTTAGAACTAGCGGGGGGAGGCAATGAGCAGTTCTTC.

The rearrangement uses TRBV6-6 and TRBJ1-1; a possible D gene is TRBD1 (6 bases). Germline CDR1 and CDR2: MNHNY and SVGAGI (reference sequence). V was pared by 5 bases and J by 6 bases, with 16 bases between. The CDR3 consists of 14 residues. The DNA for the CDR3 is TGTGCCAGCAGTCCGGGGGGGCTGATCGCTGAAGCTTTCTTT. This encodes CASSPGGLIAEAFF.

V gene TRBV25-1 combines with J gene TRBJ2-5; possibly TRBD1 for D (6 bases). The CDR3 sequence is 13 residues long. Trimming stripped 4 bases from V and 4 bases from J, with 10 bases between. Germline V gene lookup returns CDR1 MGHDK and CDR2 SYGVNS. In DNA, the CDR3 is TGTGCCAGCAGTGCGCGAGGGGGAGAGACCCAGTACTTC. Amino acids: CASSARGGETQYF.

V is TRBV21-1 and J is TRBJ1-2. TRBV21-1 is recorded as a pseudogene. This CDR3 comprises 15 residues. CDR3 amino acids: CASSRAPPGRYGYTF. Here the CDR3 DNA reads TGTGCCAGCAGCAGGGCCCCGCCAGGGAGGTATGGCTACACCTTC.

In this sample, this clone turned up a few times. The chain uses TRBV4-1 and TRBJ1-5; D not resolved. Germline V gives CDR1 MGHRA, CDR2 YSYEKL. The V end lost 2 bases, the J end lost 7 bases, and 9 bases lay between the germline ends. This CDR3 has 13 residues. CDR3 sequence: CASSQFYGQPQHF. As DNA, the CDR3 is TGCGCCAGCAGCCAATTTTACGGCCAGCCCCAGCATTTT.

The CDR3 sequence is CASSDGTVDYEQYF. The CDR3 DNA sequence: TGTGCCAGCAGCGATGGGACGGTGGACTACGAGCAGTACTTC. The chain employs TRBV5-5 and TRBJ2-7; the D call may be TRBD1 or TRBD2 (5 bases each). The CDR3 sequence is 14 residues long. The V gene's germline CDR1 is SGHKS and CDR2 YYEKEE (reference sequence). V was cut by 4 bases and J by 3 bases, with 14 bases left in between.

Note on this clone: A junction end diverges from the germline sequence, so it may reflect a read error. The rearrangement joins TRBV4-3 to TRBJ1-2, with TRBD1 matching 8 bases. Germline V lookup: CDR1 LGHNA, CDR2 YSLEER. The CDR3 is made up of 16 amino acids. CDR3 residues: CANSFLPTRGRNGYTF. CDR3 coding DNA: TGCGCCAACAGCTTTCTTCCGACCAGGGGGCGGAATGGCTACACCTTC.

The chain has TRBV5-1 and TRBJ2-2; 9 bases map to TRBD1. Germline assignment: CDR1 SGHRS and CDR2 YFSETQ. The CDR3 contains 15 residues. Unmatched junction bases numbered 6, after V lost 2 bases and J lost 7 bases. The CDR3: CASSLRGQGNGELFF. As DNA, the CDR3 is TGCGCCAGCAGCTTACGGGGACAGGGTAACGGGGAGCTGTTTTTT.

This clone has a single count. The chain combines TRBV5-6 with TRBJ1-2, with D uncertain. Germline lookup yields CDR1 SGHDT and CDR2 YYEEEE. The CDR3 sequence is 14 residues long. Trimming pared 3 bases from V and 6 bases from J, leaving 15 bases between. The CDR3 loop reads CASSYKRGVNGYTF. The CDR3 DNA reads TGTGCCAGCAGCTACAAGCGGGGAGTCAATGGCTACACCTTC. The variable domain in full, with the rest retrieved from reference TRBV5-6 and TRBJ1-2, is DAGVTQSPTHLIKTRGQQVTLRCSPKSGHDTVSWYQQALGQGPQFIFQYYEEEERQRGNFPDRFSGHQFPNYSSELNVNALLLGDSALYLCASSYKRGVNGYTFGSGTRLTVV.